These T cell receptor beta chains were read from a single sample in a study of T-cell memory formation after mild COVID-19. Using its own MiXCR run on the 5' RACE reads, TCRdb lists one record per CDR3 protein. Here the sample spans 540,000 or so distinct CDR3 sequences, about a fifth being singletons. Sequenced material: PBMCs or a T cell subset sorted from them (not recorded which). The origin of the receptors is an adult woman who had mild COVID-19 (a few samples of this study predate the infection). Cell type and time point are not known. Each CDR3 is given without its conserved first and last residue. The order of the fields is V gene, CDR3 protein.

>TRBV19
ASSIWRGGSYNEQF
>TRBV6-5
ASSSVGANTEAF
>TRBV7-9
ASSFEGASNEQF
>TRBV9
ASSVATGRAETQY
>TRBV19
ASSRQGGLNEQF
>TRBV15
ATSRTGGNQPQH
>TRBV5-1
ASSFGDRAGEKLF
>TRBV27
ASAEGFQETQY
>TRBV20-1
SANPSGSGNEQF
>TRBV7-9
ASSFTGSSYEQY
>TRBV4-2
ASSVEGGYT
>TRBV24-1
ATRDRAGTEAF
>TRBV24-1
ATSDSEGTNTGELF
>TRBV19
ASQYNTEAF
>TRBV10-3
AISERDRGRTDTQY
>TRBV6-6
ASSEAGTGWYEQY
>TRBV24-1
ATSDLLAGKVDEQF
>TRBV20-1
SARLRGTDTQY
>TRBV19
ASSIVGQPQH
>TRBV7-2
ASSLGGTGNNEQF
>TRBV12-3/TRBV12-4
ASSFVPGLAGHVEQF
>TRBV11-3
ASSLVLVANEQF
>TRBV12-3/TRBV12-4
AIQQGAGGEQY
>TRBV24-1
ATSDHRSGHADTQY
>TRBV6-6
ASSYPERRGTDTQY
>TRBV2
ASSDEVGYT
>TRBV18
ASSPPGPRKEQY
>TRBV7-9
ASSPLRLASNEQF
>TRBV5-1
ASSFRDRGSIDTEAF
>TRBV6-6
ASSQQRIYAIQETQY
>TRBV7-2
ASSLELAGGVDEQF
>TRBV18
ASSPMGSPDEKLF
>TRBV6-5
ASSYDSGGRQPQH
>TRBV15
ATSRDQGVFTEAF
>TRBV6-4
ASSDSLGYNEQF
>TRBV29-1
SVEDKLAVTNEQF
>TRBV19
ASSTLPGTGNTEAF
>TRBV18
ASSSGTSGRAANEQF
>TRBV30
AWSVHLTGRHNYGYT
>TRBV12-3/TRBV12-4
ASSPQGGAISPLH
>TRBV3-1
ASTSGMGALEQY
>TRBV20-1
SAHPGTKVYGYT
>TRBV20-1
SAATGTANYEQY
>TRBV11-2
ASSLTYGPQH
>TRBV4-1
ASSQDLGQGAGHYEQY
>TRBV14
ASSPLVGGRDEAF
>TRBV7-2
ASSRQGGLTGANVLT
>TRBV13
ASHPILATSTDTQY
>TRBV12-3/TRBV12-4
ASTLRLLLSLGSGNTIY
>TRBV5-1
ASSAGQGATYEQY
>TRBV19
ASSIVAGGEQY
>TRBV7-9
ASSVHHRGTEAF
>TRBV27
ASSSRDGYEQY
>TRBV25-1
ASSDRNGAEQY